This T cell receptor beta chain was documented in a study of T cell changes during pregnancy in multiple sclerosis. This CDR3 comprises 15 residues. V was trimmed by 5 bases and J by 8 bases, leaving 18 bases between them. Germline assignment: CDR1 SEHNR and CDR2 FQNEAQ (reference sequence). Some clones are missing from TCRdb's copy, which holds only in-frame ones; the method was immunoSEQ multiplex PCR. The table shows 45,000 to 65,000 clones, with around 94% occurring only once. The TCR was taken from a female donor with multiple sclerosis, enrolled in a pregnancy study. V usage is TRBV7-9 and J usage is TRBJ1-4; no reliable D call. Sequenced material: CD8+ T cells from peripheral blood mononuclear cells, taken in the third trimester of pregnancy. The CDR3, as DNA: TGTGCCAGCAGCCCCGGTCAGGCTGGAAACGAAAAACTGTTTTTT. Its translation is CASSPGQAGNEKLFF.